These 14 T cell receptor beta chains came from one sample sequenced in a study of blood T cell repertoires in COVID-19. Sequencing was performed with immunoSEQ multiplex PCR; in TCRdb, only in-frame clones are kept and a portion is missing. Here the sample spans hundreds of thousands of clones, approximately 89% being singletons. Sequencing was performed on peripheral blood. The source is a woman aged 18-30 years who had recovered from COVID-19.

The chain joins TRBV4-3 to TRBJ1-1, with D uncertain. Trimming took 3 bases from V and 3 from J, leaving 17 bases between them. This CDR3 contains 16 residues. CDR1 is LGHNA and CDR2 is YSLEER in the germline V gene. CDR3 in amino acids: CASSHNLRGKDTEAFF. CDR3 sequence (DNA): TGCGCCAGCAGCCATAACCTCCGAGGGAAAGACACTGAAGCTTTCTTT.

This clone was detected many times. V is TRBV27 and J is TRBJ2-1; D is perhaps TRBD2 (6 bases). The germline V gene encodes CDR1 MNHEY and CDR2 SMNVEV (reference sequence). The CDR3 runs 15 residues. V lost 5 bases to trimming and J lost 4 bases, with 15 bases between them. This chain's CDR3 is CASSLTRGNYNEQFF. As DNA, the CDR3 is TGTGCCAGCAGTCTGACCCGGGGGAATTACAATGAGCAGTTCTTC.

The chain uses TRBV6-6 and TRBJ2-2; no reliable D call. The CDR3 covers 13 residues. Germline V gives CDR1 MNHNY, CDR2 SVGAGI (reference sequence). Trimming cost V 6 bases and J 4 bases, with 9 bases left between them. The CDR3 DNA reads TGTGCCAGCAGCCGAACAGTCACCGGGGAGCTGTTTTTT. Its translation is CASSRTVTGELFF.

The chain has TRBV7-6 and TRBJ2-2; TRBD1 is a possible D gene (5 bases). The V end lost 0 bases, the J end lost 4 bases, and 12 bases lay between the germline ends. Germline V gene lookup returns CDR1 SGHVS and CDR2 FNYEAQ. There are 16 residues in the CDR3. This chain's CDR3 is CASSLAGRQITGELFF. For the CDR3, the DNA is TGTGCCAGCAGCTTAGCGGGGCGGCAGATCACCGGGGAGCTGTTTTTT.

This clone has a single count. The chain carries TRBV5-1 and TRBJ1-6; TRBD1 matches 9 bases. Unmatched junction bases numbered 6, after V lost 4 bases and J lost 10 bases. CDR3 length: 14 residues. Germline CDR1 SGHRS, CDR2 YFSETQ. Here the CDR3 reads CASSTGQGASPLHF. CDR3 nucleotide sequence: TGCGCCAGCAGCACGGGACAGGGCGCCTCACCCCTCCACTTT.

V usage is TRBV29-1 and J usage is TRBJ1-1; D unclear. Germline V lookup: CDR1 SQVTM, CDR2 ANQGSEA. This CDR3 is built from 13 residues. V was clipped by 1 base and J by 0 bases, with 6 bases between them. The CDR3 loop is CSVEVQLNTEAFF. Written as DNA, the CDR3 is TGCAGCGTTGAAGTACAGCTGAACACTGAAGCTTTCTTT.

The rearrangement joins TRBV15 to TRBJ1-1; D may be TRBD1 (6 bases). This CDR3 has 16 residues. CDR1 and CDR2 (germline): LNHNV, YYDKDF (reference sequence). The germline V and J ends were trimmed by 1 base and 6 bases, with 18 bases remaining between them. The CDR3 region is CATSRAGTSTRAEAFF. CDR3 nucleotides: TGTGCCACCAGCAGAGCCGGGACATCGACCCGTGCTGAAGCTTTCTTT.

This chain connects TRBV19 to TRBJ1-2; 7 nucleotides align to TRBD1. The CDR3 runs to 16 residues. Trimming cost V 8 bases and J 7 bases; bases outside gene matches: 19. Germline loops: CDR1 LNHDA, CDR2 SQIVND (reference sequence). Here the CDR3 reads CASGRQGIRQTGGYTF. CDR3 nucleotide sequence: TGTGCCAGTGGACGACAGGGAATCCGCCAGACTGGTGGCTACACCTTC.

The chain is built from TRBV7-9 and TRBJ1-2; TRBD1 aligns across 10 bases. The CDR3 runs 13 residues. Trimming took 3 bases from V and 6 from J; bases not matched to a gene: 1. Germline CDR1 reads SEHNR; CDR2 reads FQNEAQ (reference sequence). CDR3 in DNA: TGTGCCAGCAGCTTTGACAGGGGGCATGGCTACACCTTC. Protein: CASSFDRGHGYTF.

This sequence joins TRBV6-5 and TRBJ2-3; possible D gene TRBD2, 5 bases. The germline CDR1 and CDR2 sequences are MNHEY and SVGAGI. The germline V and J ends were trimmed by 6 bases and 6 bases, with 13 bases remaining between them. The CDR3 sequence is 13 residues long. The CDR3 sequence is CASRRLRGDTQYF. In DNA, the CDR3 is TGTGCCAGCAGACGACTCCGCGGGGATACGCAGTATTTT.

J is TRBJ2-3 and V is TRBV24-1; 9 bases line up with TRBD1. Germline loops: CDR1 KGHDR, CDR2 SFDVKD. This CDR3 has 17 amino acids. The V gene end was trimmed by 7 bases and the J gene end by 2 bases; junction bases not matched to a gene: 12. CDR3 sequence (DNA): TGTGCCACCAGCGAAACAGGGGGCTTCCTTAACACAGATACGCAGTATTTT. Its protein product is CATSETGGFLNTDTQYF.

This chain joins TRBV7-9 and TRBJ1-2, with 7 bases aligning to TRBD1. CDR3 length equals 15 residues. The V segment lost 0 bases and the J segment 4 bases; nucleotides outside the gene matches: 5. Germline CDR1 SEHNR, CDR2 FQNEAQ (reference sequence). CDR3 bases: TGTGCCAGCAGCTTAGCAGGGGGCGCGGGCTATGGCTACACCTTC. Encoded protein: CASSLAGGAGYGYTF. The entire variable domain, with the rest obtained from reference TRBV7-9 and TRBJ1-2, is as follows: DTGVSQNPRHKITKRGQNVTFRCDPISEHNRLYWYRQTLGQGPEFLTYFQNEAQLEKSRLLSDRFSAERPKGSFSTLEIQRTEQGDSAMYLCASSLAGGAGYGYTFGSGTRLTVV.

The CDR3: CASSQDRPSGLRDTQYF. In nucleotides, the CDR3 is TGCGCCAGCAGCCAAGATCGGCCTAGCGGGTTGAGAGATACGCAGTATTTT. This chain links TRBV4-3 with TRBJ2-3; 8 bases map to TRBD2. V lost 0 bases and J lost 5; bases outside the gene matches: 10. Germline-derived CDR1 and CDR2 are LGHNA and YSLEER. The CDR3 is made up of 17 amino acids.

This chain joins TRBV28 and TRBJ2-1, with 7 bases identical to TRBD2. This CDR3 has 17 residues. With V trimmed by 3 bases and J by 2 bases, 10 bases remained unmatched. The germline V gene encodes CDR1 MDHEN and CDR2 SYDVKM. The CDR3 nucleotides read TGTGCCAGCAGTTTCCTAACCCGCGGGAGCGCCTACAATGAGCAGTTCTTC. This gives the protein CASSFLTRGSAYNEQFF. The full variable domain, completed using reference TRBV28 and TRBJ2-1, is DVKVTQSSRYLVKRTGEKVFLECVQDMDHENMFWYRQDPGLGLRLIYFSYDVKMKEKGDIPEGYSVSREKKERFSLILESASTNQTSMYLCASSFLTRGSAYNEQFFGPGTRLTVL.